The entry that follows covers one TCR beta chain sequence. As yet, its antigen is unknown. Measured with immunoSEQ multiplex PCR; TCRdb has only the in-frame clones, and not every one. The data hold 14,000 or so clones, with approximately 80% observed a single time. This CDR3 spans 11 amino acids. V was shortened by 3 bases and J by 10 bases, with 4 bases between the two germline ends. Germline values: CDR1 ENHRY, CDR2 SYGVKD. This record comes from a study of lymphopenia after photon versus proton radiotherapy. Study-level results: In patients who died, overall survival fell as post-nadir TCR diversity dropped more. Proton therapy kept repertoires fairly stable, unlike photons, which gained effector/memory cells. Oligoclonal CD8+ Temra expansion after nadir drove photon patients' diversity drop.

The clonotype comes from a man aged 50 to 59 with gastric cancer. J is TRBJ1-6 and V is TRBV10-3; D remains unclear. The sample here was peripheral blood, taken from a patient treated with photon-based radiotherapy. CDR3 amino acids: CAISDGSPLHF. In DNA form, the CDR3 reads TGTGCCATCAGTGATGGGTCACCCCTCCACTTT.